Below, 8 T cell receptor beta chains from the same sample are listed, as sequenced in a study of human T cells and chemical hapten exposure. TCRdb fed the RACE reads into MiXCR, producing one record per CDR3 protein. The sample yields approximately 49,000 distinct CDR3 sequences, less than 9.5% seen once. As to time point: patch test 1, 2 weeks after DPC sensitization. Treatment indicated: therapeutic diphenylcyclopropenone sensitization with weekly scalp DPC. This material consisted of whole blood, taken in connection with sensitization to the hapten diphenylcyclopropenone (DPC). All receptors come from a woman between 50 and 59 years old with alopecia areata. Some clones in this sample may be carry-over from other donors' samples.

This clonotype showed up many times. CDR3 sequence (DNA): TGTGCCAGCAGCCAAACGACAGACCCGGTCGCCAATGAGCAGTTCTTC. Translating it yields CASSQTTDPVANEQFF. The rearrangement joins TRBV3-1 to TRBJ2-1, with D possibly TRBD1 on 5 matching bases. Germline assignment: CDR1 LGHDT and CDR2 YNNKEL (reference sequence). CDR3 length: 16 amino acids. V was cut by 2 bases and J by 6 bases, with 17 bases left in between.

This clonotype has ten or more counts. The chain is built from TRBV12-3 or TRBV12-4 and TRBJ2-5; 9 nucleotides line up with TRBD1. This CDR3 is 16 amino acids long. The ends lost 6 bases at V and 4 bases at J; junction bases unmatched: 12. The CDR3 DNA reads as TGTGCCAGCAGCGGATACAGGGGGCCCAACGGAGAGACCCAGTACTTC. Encoded protein: CASSGYRGPNGETQYF.

The chain is built from TRBV9 and TRBJ2-7; D may match TRBD1 or TRBD2 (6 bases each). CDR3 length equals 15 residues. Per the germline V gene, CDR1 is SGDLS and CDR2 is YYNGEE. Deletions cut 0 bases from V and 6 bases from J, with 16 bases between. DNA for the CDR3: TGTGCCAGCAGCGTAGAGGGGGAGGAAGGCCGCGAGCAGTACTTC. It yields the protein CASSVEGEEGREQYF.

This clonotype was observed many times. The rearrangement uses TRBV18 and TRBJ2-3; TRBD1 matches 8 bases. V shed 2 bases, J shed 0 bases, and the junction held 4 bases outside the gene matches. Germline lookup yields CDR1 KGHSH and CDR2 LQKENI. This CDR3 is built from 16 residues. The CDR3 reads CASSPRTGFSTDTQYF. DNA for the CDR3: TGTGCCAGCTCACCAAGGACAGGGTTTAGCACAGATACGCAGTATTTT.

The table lists this clonotype with many counts. The V call is TRBV20-1, the J call TRBJ2-3, with D possibly being TRBD1 (6 bases). The CDR3 extends over 13 amino acids. Germline V gene data show CDR1 as DFQATT and CDR2 as SNEGSKA (reference sequence). V was cut by 4 bases and J by 3 bases, with 11 bases left in between. The CDR3 loop reads CSATQGLTDTQYF. CDR3 in DNA: TGCAGTGCTACACAGGGTCTTACAGATACGCAGTATTTT.

This clonotype was seen ten or more times. The rearrangement joins TRBV18 to TRBJ1-1; D is ambiguous. The CDR3 is made up of 14 amino acids. Between the trimmed V and J ends, which lost 1 base and 2 bases, there was a span of 8 bases. CDR1 and CDR2 from the germline V gene are KGHSH and LQKENI. The CDR3 loop reads CASSPQQPNTEAFF. The CDR3 region has the DNA TGTGCCAGCTCACCACAACAGCCTAACACTGAAGCTTTCTTT. Full variable domain (missing parts from reference TRBV18 and TRBJ1-1): NAGVMQNPRHLVRRRGQEARLRCSPMKGHSHVYWYRQLPEEGLKFMVYLQKENIIDESGMPKERFSAEFPKEGPSILRIQQVVRGDSAAYFCASSPQQPNTEAFFGQGTRLTVV.

In this sample, this clonotype turned up many times. The V gene is TRBV20-1, the J gene TRBJ2-1, with 10 bases that match TRBD1. The CDR3 has 17 residues. The junction had 9 bases not matched to a gene; V was cut back by 4 bases and J by 0 bases. CDR1 and CDR2 from the germline V gene are DFQATT and SNEGSKA (reference sequence). CDR3 sequence (DNA): TGCAGTGCTATAGGACAGGGGGGTAGTATCTCCTACAATGAGCAGTTCTTC. It encodes CSAIGQGGSISYNEQFF.

The chain employs TRBV27 and TRBJ2-1; TRBD2 agrees at 12 bases. The V gene end was trimmed by 5 bases and the J gene end by 3 bases; junction bases not matched to a gene: 5. Germline-derived CDR1 and CDR2 are MNHEY and SMNVEV (reference sequence). The CDR3 length is 16 residues. The CDR3 nucleotides are TGTGCCAGCAGTATGACTAGCGGGAGAGTCTACAATGAGCAGTTCTTC. It encodes CASSMTSGRVYNEQFF.